This passage covers 9 T cell receptor beta chains from one sample sequenced in a study of T cells after yellow fever vaccination. Each CDR3 protein is one row after TCRdb ran MiXCR on the 5' RACE reads. The repertoire holds some 560,000 distinct CDR3 sequences, with about 19% as singletons. The material sequenced was PBMCs, taken 15 days after the yellow fever booster vaccination. These receptors were obtained from a man aged 30-40 years who received the YFV17D yellow fever vaccine.

The chain recombines TRBV11-2 with TRBJ2-2; the match to TRBD2 covers 13 bases. Germline-derived CDR1 and CDR2 are SGHAT and FQNNGV. The CDR3 totals 16 residues. Trimming removed 5 bases from V and 6 bases from J; junction bases left unmatched: 6. CDR3 bases: TGTGCCAGCAGCCTGGTCGGACTAGCGGGAGCCGGGGAGCTGTTTTTT. Translated, it gives CASSLVGLAGAGELFF.

The chain couples TRBV6-5 to TRBJ2-7; a weak D match, TRBD1 (5 bases). The germline V gene encodes CDR1 MNHEY and CDR2 SVGAGI. V shed 2 bases and J shed 3 bases, with 11 bases lying between them. The CDR3 is 14 residues long. CDR3 amino acids: CASSYGAGGYEQYF. The CDR3 region has the DNA TGTGCCAGCAGTTACGGGGCAGGCGGCTACGAGCAGTACTTC.

The genes are TRBV4-3 and TRBJ2-1; D is perhaps TRBD1 or TRBD2 (6 bases each). CDR3 length: 19 amino acids. From germline, CDR1 is LGHNA and CDR2 YSLEER. Deletions cut 4 bases from V and 0 bases from J, with 22 bases between. In nucleotides, the CDR3 is TGCGCCAGCAGCCGGGTCCTTAGCGGACAGACCTACTCCTACAATGAGCAGTTCTTC. It is translated as CASSRVLSGQTYSYNEQFF.

In this sample, this clonotype turned up a few times. The V call is TRBV19, the J call TRBJ2-2; 8 nucleotides agree with TRBD2. CDR1 LNHDA and CDR2 SQIVND come from the germline V gene (reference sequence). This CDR3 is 16 amino acids long. The V gene end was trimmed by 3 bases and the J gene end by 6 bases; junction bases not matched to a gene: 9. The chain's CDR3 is CASSIITGGPPGELFF. The CDR3 DNA reads TGTGCCAGTAGTATTATAACGGGAGGGCCTCCCGGGGAGCTGTTTTTT.

This clonotype has just a few counts. The chain recombines TRBV5-1 with TRBJ2-2; 7 bases match TRBD1. With V trimmed by 4 bases and J by 4 bases, 7 bases remained unmatched. CDR1 is SGHRS, CDR2 YFSETQ, per germline. This CDR3 spans 15 amino acids. This chain's CDR3 is CASSLGQVGTGELFF. DNA of the CDR3: TGCGCCAGCAGCCTCGGACAGGTCGGCACCGGGGAGCTGTTTTTT. Together with reference TRBV5-1 and TRBJ2-2, the CDR3 gives the full variable domain: KAGVTQTPRYLIKTRGQQVTLSCSPISGHRSVSWYQQTPGQGLQFLFEYFSETQRNKGNFPGRFSGRQFSNSRSEMNVSTLELGDSALYLCASSLGQVGTGELFFGEGSRLTVL.

This clonotype was counted only a few times. This chain uses TRBV7-9 with TRBJ2-2, with 10 bases lining up with TRBD2. Germline lookup yields CDR1 SEHNR and CDR2 FQNEAQ (reference sequence). V shed 0 bases, J shed 6 bases, and the junction held 7 bases outside the gene matches. The CDR3 covers 17 residues. CDR3 protein: CASSLAKYLAGAGELFF. CDR3 DNA: TGTGCCAGCAGCTTAGCGAAGTACCTAGCGGGAGCCGGGGAGCTGTTTTTT.

This clonotype was seen only a few times. The chain couples TRBV20-1 to TRBJ2-5; TRBD2 aligns across 12 bases. Trimming took 3 bases from V and 6 from J; bases not matched to a gene: 14. CDR3 length: 17 amino acids. Germline V CDR1 and CDR2: DFQATT, SNEGSKA (reference sequence). DNA of the CDR3: TGCAGTGCTAGTTTCGTGGGGACTAGCGGGCTCGGTCAGACCCAGTACTTC. Encoded protein: CSASFVGTSGLGQTQYF.

The chain couples TRBV7-6 to TRBJ2-7; possibly TRBD2 for D (5 bases). The CDR3 sequence is 14 residues long. V was shortened by 1 base and J by 5 bases, with 12 bases between the two germline ends. Germline V gene lookup returns CDR1 SGHVS and CDR2 FNYEAQ. CDR3 protein: CASSLGPPGNEQYF. The DNA for the CDR3 is TGTGCCAGCAGCTTAGGACCCCCGGGAAACGAGCAGTACTTC.

The chain recombines TRBV6-6 with TRBJ1-1; weak D call: TRBD1 (5 bases). Looked up from germline, CDR1 is MNHNY and CDR2 is SVGAGI (reference sequence). V gave up 2 bases and J gave up 8 bases, with 12 bases separating them. The length of the CDR3 is 13 residues. CDR3 in DNA: TGTGCCAGCAGTTACCCCCGGACATCAGAAGCTTTCTTT. It yields the protein CASSYPRTSEAFF.